These 9 T cell receptor beta chains were sequenced from one sample in a study of blood T cell repertoires in COVID-19. The assay was immunoSEQ multiplex PCR, and TCRdb's table has in-frame clones only and misses some. The table records about 370,000 clones, roughly nine tenths of them present only once. The material sequenced was PBMCs or T cells enriched from blood (not recorded which). The source of these receptors is a man aged 18-30 years who had recovered from COVID-19.

The chain recombines TRBV24-1 with TRBJ2-3; 7 bases agree with TRBD1. This CDR3 region has 16 residues. Germline CDR1 and CDR2: KGHDR and SFDVKD. V gave up 3 bases and J gave up 4 bases; unmatched junction bases: 9. CDR3 residues: CATSDPTTGVADTQYF. The CDR3 DNA follows: TGTGCCACCAGTGATCCTACAACAGGGGTCGCAGATACGCAGTATTTT.

This chain links TRBV28 with TRBJ1-2, with 8 bases that match TRBD1. The CDR3 consists of 14 residues. V lost 2 bases to trimming and J lost 4 bases; unmatched junction nucleotides: 3. The germline CDR1 and CDR2 sequences are MDHEN and SYDVKM. In DNA form, the CDR3 reads TGTGCCAGCAGTTTACCTCAGGGGGCCTATGGCTACACCTTC. Its protein is CASSLPQGAYGYTF.

This rearrangement joins TRBV5-1 to TRBJ2-2, with a possible D match to TRBD1 (6 bases). V gave up 3 bases and J gave up 4 bases, with 13 bases separating them. Germline CDR1 and CDR2: SGHRS and YFSETQ. The CDR3 sequence is 15 residues long. CDR3 DNA sequence: TGCGCCAGCAGCTCCGGACAGCGCCTCACCGGGGAGCTGTTTTTT. It codes for CASSSGQRLTGELFF.

The chain couples TRBV2 to TRBJ1-3; 7 bases are a match to TRBD1. CDR1 is SNHLY, CDR2 FYNNEI, per germline. Losses at the gene ends were 6 bases for V and 0 bases for J; bases not matched to a gene: 2. This CDR3 comprises 14 residues. The CDR3 DNA sequence: TGTGCCAGCAGCCGACAGGGCTCTGGAAACACCATATATTTT. Protein: CASSRQGSGNTIYF.

This clone was counted a few times. The chain links TRBV5-4 to TRBJ2-7, with D perhaps TRBD1 (6 bases). CDR1 is SGHNT and CDR2 is YYREEE in the germline V gene (reference sequence). The CDR3 is 14 amino acids. Trimming stripped 4 bases from V and 6 bases from J, with 17 bases between. DNA for the CDR3: TGTGCCAGCAGCATCTCAGGGGCCCTGCGCGAGCAGTACTTC. Translation: CASSISGALREQYF.

This chain uses TRBV6-6 with TRBJ2-1; TRBD1 might be the D (6 bases). CDR1 and CDR2 (germline): MNHNY, SVGAGI (reference sequence). V shed 6 bases and J shed 8 bases, with 23 bases lying between them. The CDR3 is 16 residues long. The CDR3 here is CASRGAQAVRSYEQFF. As DNA, the CDR3 is TGTGCCAGCAGGGGGGCACAGGCAGTCAGATCATATGAGCAGTTCTTC.

J is TRBJ2-5 and V is TRBV10-3; maybe TRBD1 (5 bases). Trimming shortened V by 3 bases and J by 4 bases, and 12 bases separated the two germline ends. Germline CDR1 reads ENHRY; CDR2 reads SYGVKD. The CDR3 loop spans 14 amino acids. Here the CDR3 reads CAISDPGFGETQYF. CDR3 sequence (DNA): TGTGCCATCAGTGACCCAGGGTTTGGAGAGACCCAGTACTTC.

The chain is built from TRBV19 and TRBJ2-2, with D maybe TRBD2 (6 bases). V dropped 5 bases and J dropped 0 bases, with 13 bases sitting between them. This CDR3 is 16 amino acids long. Germline CDR1 reads LNHDA; CDR2 reads SQIVND (reference sequence). The CDR3 DNA follows: TGTGCCAGTAGTCGAAGGGACTCCCCGAACACCGGGGAGCTGTTTTTT. Translating gives CASSRRDSPNTGELFF.

In its sample, this clone was seen once. The V call is TRBV4-1, the J call TRBJ1-1, with no clear D. Germline V gene sequence: CDR1 MGHRA, CDR2 YSYEKL. V lost 3 bases and J 0 bases, leaving 5 bases between the germline ends. There are 13 residues in the CDR3. As DNA, the CDR3 is TGCGCCAGCAGCCACAGGTTGAACACTGAAGCTTTCTTT. Its translation is CASSHRLNTEAFF.